A single sample gave rise to the 27 T cell receptor beta chains below, sequenced in a study of metastatic and nonmetastatic thyroid tumors (dated by TCRdb to about 2020). Library prep was done by PCR. For sequencing, an Illumina HiSeq 4000 was employed. The raw public data were reprocessed by TCRdb itself: fastp quality trimming at Q25, MiXCR clonotype calling, in-frame beta chains only. The sample table shows fewer than 20,000 clones, and 34% are seen once. The top ten clones comprise approximately 11% of the sample. None of the patients had been given any treatment before thyroid surgery. The sample comprised tumor tissue. The source of these receptors is a male donor with papillary thyroid cancer or a benign thyroid nodule (not recorded which). Some clones in this sample may be carry-over from other donors' samples.

The chain employs TRBV28 and TRBJ2-7, with TRBD2 as a possible D gene (6 bases). CDR1 and CDR2 from the germline V gene are MDHEN and SYDVKM. V was clipped by 0 bases and J by 6 bases, with 15 bases between them. The CDR3 sequence is 15 residues long. CDR3 sequence reads: CASSLWSGAGGEQYF. The CDR3 DNA is TGTGCCAGCAGTTTATGGTCGGGAGCCGGAGGCGAGCAGTACTTC.

This clone was seen ten or more times. This clone may be a read error of a much larger clone one base away. In this CDR3 the conserved last residue, phenylalanine or tryptophan, is missing, so a read error is likely. V is TRBV11-2 and J is TRBJ1-3, with 8 bases fitting TRBD1. With 5 bases clipped from V and 8 bases from J, the junction kept 8 bases outside the gene matches. This CDR3 comprises 14 residues. From germline, CDR1 is SGHAT and CDR2 FQNNGV. The DNA for the CDR3 is TGTGCCAGCAGCCCTGGGCAGGGGGCATACACCATATATTCT. This sequence encodes CASSPGQGAYTIYS.

The chain links TRBV18 to TRBJ2-2; tentatively, D is TRBD1 (6 bases). Trimming stripped 6 bases from V and 4 bases from J, with 21 bases between. Germline V gene data show CDR1 as KGHSH and CDR2 as LQKENI. The CDR3 extends over 17 amino acids. The CDR3 nucleotides are TGTGCCAGCTCCTATCCCGGCTGTCGGACAGCCACCGGGGAGCTGTTTTTT. Residues: CASSYPGCRTATGELFF. Drawing the rest from reference TRBV18 and TRBJ2-2, the complete variable domain is NAGVMQNPRHLVRRRGQEARLRCSPMKGHSHVYWYRQLPEEGLKFMVYLQKENIIDESGMPKERFSAEFPKEGPSILRIQQVVRGDSAAYFCASSYPGCRTATGELFFGEGSRLTVL.

This clone was observed a few times. A single base separates this from a much larger clone, so it may be a read error. The chain employs TRBV4-1 and TRBJ2-1; D might be TRBD2 (5 bases). The CDR3 is made up of 16 amino acids. Germline-derived CDR1 and CDR2 are MGHRA and YSYEKL. V lost 5 bases and J 3 bases, leaving 17 bases between the germline ends. The CDR3, as DNA: TGCGCCAGCAGCTTGAAGTTATATCGGGGCTACAATGAGCAGTTCTTC. Its translation is CASSLKLYRGYNEQFF.

This clone was seen repeatedly, ten times or more. A read error is possible here, since a much larger clone lies one base away. In nucleotides, the CDR3 is TGTGCCAGCAGCCGGCACCGCGATGAGCAGCTCTTC. Its protein product is CASSRHRDEQLF. The chain has TRBV11-2 and TRBJ2-1; D gene unclear. The CDR3 is 12 amino acids. Germline values: CDR1 SGHAT, CDR2 FQNNGV.

The V call is TRBV5-8, the J call TRBJ2-7; 7 positions match TRBD2. This CDR3 comprises 16 residues. From germline, CDR1 is SGHTS and CDR2 YDEGEE. V shed 6 bases, J shed 7 bases, and the junction held 19 bases outside the gene matches. The CDR3 sequence is CASTFIHGTTPWEQYF. CDR3 DNA: TGTGCCAGCACCTTCATTCATGGGACTACCCCGTGGGAGCAGTACTTC.

This clone was counted at least ten times. The genes are TRBV7-3 and TRBJ2-3, with a tentative D call TRBD1 (6 bases). Germline V gene lookup returns CDR1 SGHTA and CDR2 FQGTGA. This CDR3 region has 13 residues. V lost 6 bases to trimming and J lost 4 bases, with 11 bases between them. DNA of the CDR3: TGTGCCAGCAGTCAACAGGGTCCAGATACGCAGTATTTT. Protein product: CASSQQGPDTQYF.

This sequence joins TRBV6-1 and TRBJ2-1, with TRBD1 matching over 12 bases. The V segment lost 6 bases and the J segment 8 bases; nucleotides outside the gene matches: 11. Per germline, CDR1 MNHNS and CDR2 SASEGT. This CDR3 contains 16 residues. CDR3: CASRIWDRGRDDEQFF. In DNA form, the CDR3 reads TGTGCCAGCAGGATTTGGGACAGGGGGCGCGACGATGAGCAGTTCTTC.

This chain joins TRBV7-9 and TRBJ2-7, with D possibly matching TRBD2 (5 bases). Trimming removed 5 bases from V and 7 bases from J, with 15 bases in between. Germline V gives CDR1 SEHNR, CDR2 FQNEAQ (reference sequence). CDR3 size: 13 residues. The CDR3 coding sequence is TGTGCCAGCAGCCGTGGACCCGGGGTGGAGCAGTACTTC. This codes for CASSRGPGVEQYF.

Ten or more counts support this clone. The V and J genes are TRBV6-1 and TRBJ2-4, with D possibly TRBD1 on 6 matching bases. This CDR3 has 16 amino acids. Germline V gene lookup returns CDR1 MNHNS and CDR2 SASEGT. V was trimmed by 5 bases and J by 0 bases, leaving 14 bases between them. CDR3 sequence: CASSSQGSLAKNIQYF. CDR3 nucleotide sequence: TGTGCCAGCAGTTCACAGGGTTCCTTAGCCAAAAACATTCAGTACTTC.

This clone was seen a handful of times. The chain has TRBV6-2 or TRBV6-3 and TRBJ1-5, with D unresolved. The CDR3 totals 17 residues. V dropped 2 bases and J dropped 0 bases, with 14 bases sitting between them. CDR1 is MNHEY and CDR2 is SVGEGT in the germline V gene. The CDR3 DNA reads as TGTGCCAGCAGTTACGAACTCGGCAGAAGTAGCAATCAGCCCCAGCATTTT. Its protein is CASSYELGRSSNQPQHF.

By sample share, this clone is medium-sized (0.01 to 0.1%). The J gene is TRBJ2-3, the V gene TRBV2, with D possibly being TRBD2 (6 bases). This CDR3 is built from 15 residues. The V gene lost 0 bases and the J gene lost 2 bases, with 9 bases spanning the gap. Germline V CDR1 and CDR2: SNHLY, FYNNEI. Here the CDR3 reads CASSEARDITDTQYF. CDR3 in DNA: TGTGCCAGCAGTGAAGCGCGGGATATCACAGATACGCAGTATTTT.

In the case of this clone: Since the CDR3 does not end with the conserved phenylalanine or tryptophan, this likely comes from a read error. This chain uses TRBV2 with TRBJ1-2; D call uncertain. The V gene lost 3 bases and the J gene lost 4 bases, with 12 bases spanning the gap. Germline CDR1 is SNHLY and CDR2 is FYNNEI. The CDR3 runs 14 residues. CDR3 sequence reads: CASSEVVVAYGYTL. Here the CDR3 DNA reads TGTGCCAGCAGTGAGGTGGTGGTTGCCTATGGCTACACCTTG.

This sequence joins TRBV20-1 and TRBJ2-7, with a tentative D call TRBD1 (6 bases). Trimming left V 3 bases short and J 9 bases short, with 21 bases between. This CDR3 region has 14 residues. Germline V gives CDR1 DFQATT, CDR2 SNEGSKA (reference sequence). The CDR3 reads CSASPAEQSRGQYF. The DNA for the CDR3 is TGCAGTGCTAGCCCAGCGGAACAAAGCAGGGGGCAGTACTTC.

By share, this clone counts as medium-sized. This chain links TRBV6-1 with TRBJ2-1, with TRBD1 as a possible D gene (6 bases). Germline V gene lookup returns CDR1 MNHNS and CDR2 SASEGT. The CDR3 is 15 residues long. Trimming cost V 8 bases and J 2 bases, with 16 bases left between them. DNA of the CDR3: TGTGCCAGCTCCCCCAGGGACAAGCCCTACAATGAGCAGTTCTTC. Translated: CASSPRDKPYNEQFF.

This clone turned up a few times. This is likely a read error, given that the CDR3 carries no conserved phenylalanine or tryptophan at its end. The V gene is TRBV25-1, the J gene TRBJ1-2, with 10 bases matching TRBD1. The trim removed 3 bases at V and 8 bases at J, leaving 6 bases unmatched. Germline CDR1 reads MGHDK; CDR2 reads SYGVNS. The CDR3 extends over 14 amino acids. CDR3 DNA sequence: TGTGCCAGCAGTGACCCCGGGACAGGGGACGGCTACACCTTA. It codes for CASSDPGTGDGYTL.

Many counts were recorded for this clone. This rearrangement joins TRBV29-1 to TRBJ2-7; D is undetermined. The CDR3 totals 12 residues. Germline V CDR1 and CDR2: SQVTM, ANQGSEA. Trimming cost V 4 bases and J 4 bases, with 11 bases left between them. The CDR3 sequence: CSVGERFYEQYF. The CDR3 bases are TGCAGCGTTGGGGAAAGGTTTTACGAGCAGTACTTC.

Ten or more counts support this clone. V is TRBV7-3 and J is TRBJ1-6; maybe TRBD1 (5 bases). Per germline, CDR1 SGHTA and CDR2 FQGTGA. The CDR3 loop spans 21 amino acids. V lost 5 bases and J lost 2, with 28 bases in between. The CDR3 is CASSPERGLRLWKPYNSPLHF. The CDR3 region has the DNA TGTGCCAGCAGCCCCGAGAGGGGTTTACGATTGTGGAAACCCTATAATTCACCCCTCCACTTT.

The chain joins TRBV7-2 to TRBJ2-7; TRBD1 matches 7 bases. The CDR3 has 14 amino acids. Germline V gives CDR1 SGHTA, CDR2 FQGNSA. The V and J ends lost 5 bases and 2 bases, in that order; junction bases with no gene match: 6. In DNA, the CDR3 is TGTGCCAGCAGCCATCGGGACAGTGCCTACGAGCAGTACTTC. Protein sequence: CASSHRDSAYEQYF.

At least ten counts were recorded for this clone. The chain is built from TRBV6-1 and TRBJ2-4, with 11 bases lining up with TRBD2. The trim removed 6 bases at V and 2 bases at J, leaving 6 bases unmatched. The length of the CDR3 is 16 residues. Germline loops: CDR1 MNHNS, CDR2 SASEGT. CDR3: CASRSLAGGTKNIQYF. The DNA of the CDR3 is TGTGCCAGCAGGTCCCTAGCGGGAGGAACCAAAAACATTCAGTACTTC.

The chain carries TRBV7-8 and TRBJ1-5, with 7 positions matching TRBD1. Germline V gives CDR1 SGHVS, CDR2 FQNEAQ. Trimming took 0 bases from V and 2 from J; bases not matched to a gene: 10. The CDR3 sequence is 18 residues long. Here the CDR3 reads CASSLAVQGSSGNQPQHF. As DNA, the CDR3 is TGTGCCAGCAGCTTAGCGGTACAGGGGTCAAGTGGCAATCAGCCCCAGCATTTT.

Regarding this clone: Germline and junction disagree at one end, which may indicate a read error. The gene calls are TRBV6-1 and TRBJ1-2, with D hard to call. Looked up from germline, CDR1 is MNHNS and CDR2 is SASEGT. The CDR3 totals 11 residues. The CDR3 bases are TGTGCCAGCGGCCCTCGCTATGTCTACACCTTC. Protein: CASGPRYVYTF.

The V and J genes are TRBV14 and TRBJ2-2; the match to TRBD1 covers 7 bases. The CDR3 consists of 17 residues. The V and J ends lost 1 base and 1 base, in that order; junction bases with no gene match: 6. Looked up from germline, CDR1 is SGHDN and CDR2 is FVKESK. CDR3 sequence reads: CASSQVSRGRNTGELFF. The CDR3 DNA is TGTGCCAGCAGCCAAGTTAGTAGGGGGCGGAACACCGGGGAGCTGTTTTTT.

There are many counts of this clone. One base away lies a much larger clone, so this may be a sequencing read error. The DNA is omitted, as the CDR3 cannot be located on it reliably, and the CDR3 follows TCRdb's listing. Other DNA sequences in this sample translate to the same CDR3. The rearrangement joins TRBV27 to TRBJ1-5; TRBD1 is taken as the D call from the table, unchecked against the DNA. CDR1 is MNHEY, CDR2 SMNVEV, per germline (reference sequence). The CDR3 is 16 amino acids in total, end residues counted. The CDR3: CASSLFATGANQPQHF.

V usage is TRBV18 and J usage is TRBJ1-2, with a possible D match to TRBD1 (5 bases). The CDR3 runs 15 residues. The V and J ends lost 3 bases and 4 bases respectively, with 15 bases between them. CDR1 is KGHSH, CDR2 LQKENI, per germline. CDR3 sequence: CASSPQTQGPYGYTF. CDR3 bases: TGTGCCAGCTCACCTCAGACCCAGGGTCCCTATGGCTACACCTTC.

This chain joins TRBV6-1 and TRBJ1-5; 7 bases map to TRBD1. J was trimmed by 8 bases and V by 6 bases; bases with no gene match: 16. There are 16 residues in the CDR3. From germline, CDR1 is MNHNS and CDR2 SASEGT. The CDR3 loop reads CASSRAATGPTEPQHF. DNA of the CDR3: TGTGCCAGCAGCCGCGCCGCGACAGGGCCCACTGAGCCCCAGCATTTT.

This clone is labeled medium-sized. This chain joins TRBV6-1 and TRBJ2-7, with 9 bases lining up with TRBD1. With 6 bases clipped from V and 6 bases from J, the junction kept 12 bases outside the gene matches. The length of the CDR3 is 15 residues. Looked up from germline, CDR1 is MNHNS and CDR2 is SASEGT. This chain's CDR3 is CASSPMPDRGLEQYF. In nucleotides, the CDR3 is TGTGCCAGCAGCCCCATGCCGGACAGGGGACTCGAGCAGTACTTC.